This T cell receptor beta chain originates from a study of Graves' ophthalmopathy and Graves' hyperthyroidism. Patients were excluded if they had other autoimmune diseases or uncontrolled infections, and likewise if pregnancy or lactation applied. This clonotype occurred many times. This CDR3 contains 14 residues. Trimming cost V 3 bases and J 7 bases; bases outside gene matches: 6. CDR1 and CDR2 (germline): SQVTM, ANQGSEA. Amplification of TCR beta CDR3 regions used RNA transcripts. HTBI primers primed a first-round RT-PCR, and a second-round multiplex PCR followed. One entry per CDR3 protein results from TCRdb running MiXCR on the multiplex PCR reads. Of approximately 540,000 distinct CDR3 sequences listed, under 40% are singletons.

The receptor comes from an adult man with Graves' hyperthyroidism. Sequencing was performed on peripheral blood or thyroid tissue (not recorded which). The chain is built from TRBV29-1 and TRBJ2-2; 9 bases agree with TRBD1. The CDR3: CSVDGTGPVGELFF. CDR3 sequence (DNA): TGCAGCGTTGATGGGACAGGGCCGGTCGGGGAGCTGTTTTTT.